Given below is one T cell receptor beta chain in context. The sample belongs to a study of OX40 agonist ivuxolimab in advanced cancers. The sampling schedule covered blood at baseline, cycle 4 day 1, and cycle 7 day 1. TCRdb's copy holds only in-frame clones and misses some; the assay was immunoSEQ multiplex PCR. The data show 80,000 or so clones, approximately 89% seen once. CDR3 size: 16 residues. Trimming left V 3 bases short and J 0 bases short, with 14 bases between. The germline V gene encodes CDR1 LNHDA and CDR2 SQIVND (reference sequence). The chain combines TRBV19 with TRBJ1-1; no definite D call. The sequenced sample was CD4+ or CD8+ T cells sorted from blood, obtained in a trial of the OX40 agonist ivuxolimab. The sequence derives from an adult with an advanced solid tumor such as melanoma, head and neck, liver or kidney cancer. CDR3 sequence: CASSIGPSFMNTEAFF. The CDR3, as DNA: TGTGCCAGTAGTATCGGCCCATCTTTCATGAACACTGAAGCTTTCTTT.